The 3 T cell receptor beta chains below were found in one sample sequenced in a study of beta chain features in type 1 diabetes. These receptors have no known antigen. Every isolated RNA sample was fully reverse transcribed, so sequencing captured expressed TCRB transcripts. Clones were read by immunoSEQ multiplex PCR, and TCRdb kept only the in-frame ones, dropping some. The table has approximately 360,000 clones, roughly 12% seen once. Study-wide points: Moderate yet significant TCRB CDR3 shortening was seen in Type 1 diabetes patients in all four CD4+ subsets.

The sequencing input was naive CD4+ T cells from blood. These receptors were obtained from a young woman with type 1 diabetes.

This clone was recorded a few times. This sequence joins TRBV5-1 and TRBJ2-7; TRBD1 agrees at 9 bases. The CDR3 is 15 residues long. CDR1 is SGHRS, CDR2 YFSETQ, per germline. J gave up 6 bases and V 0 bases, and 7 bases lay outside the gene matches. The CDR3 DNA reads TGCGCCAGCAGCTTGGATGGACAGGGGACGCGCGAGCAGTACTTC. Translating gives CASSLDGQGTREQYF.

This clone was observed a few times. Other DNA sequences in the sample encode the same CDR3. Written as DNA, the CDR3 is TGTGCCAGCTCACCTGGACTAGCGGAATACGAGCAGTACTTC. This gives the protein CASSPGLAEYEQYF. V usage is TRBV18 and J usage is TRBJ2-7; 10 nucleotides line up with TRBD2. Germline V gene sequence: CDR1 KGHSH, CDR2 LQKENI. The CDR3 sequence is 14 residues long. J gave up 4 bases and V 3 bases, and 3 bases lay outside the gene matches.

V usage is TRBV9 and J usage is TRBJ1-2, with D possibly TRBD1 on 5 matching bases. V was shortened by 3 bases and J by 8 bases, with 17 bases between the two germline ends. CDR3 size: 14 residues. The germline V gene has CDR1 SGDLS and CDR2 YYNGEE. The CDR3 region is CASSAGTAGSGYTF. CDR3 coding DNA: TGTGCCAGCAGCGCCGGGACGGCGGGGAGCGGCTACACCTTC.